The 19 T cell receptor beta chains in this list originate from one sample, sequenced in a study of Graves' ophthalmopathy and Graves' hyperthyroidism listed by TCRdb under 2018. Sequencing took place on an Illumina HiSeq 2000. For repertoire sequencing, the TCR beta CDR3 regions were amplified from RNA transcripts. A first-round RT-PCR used HTBI primers with the Qiagen OneStep RT-PCR kit, followed by a second-round multiplex PCR, size selection and purification. TCRdb's own reprocessing of the public reads used fastp at Q25 and MiXCR and kept productive beta chains. CDR3 protein duplicates are merged, each entry listing the most common genes and DNA. The sample table records around 1.1 million distinct CDR3 sequences; about two fifths of these occur just once. 11% of the sample goes to the ten largest clones. The sample taken for sequencing was peripheral blood or thyroid tissue (not recorded which). These receptors were obtained from an adult man with Graves' hyperthyroidism.

This clonotype was observed a handful of times. This chain links TRBV5-1 with TRBJ2-5, with D possibly being TRBD2 (5 bases). V lost 3 bases and J lost 2, with 14 bases in between. Germline CDR1 and CDR2: SGHRS and YFSETQ. The CDR3 is 15 residues long. CDR3 loop: CASSSIGVLQETQYF. The DNA for the CDR3 is TGCGCCAGCAGCTCCATCGGGGTTCTTCAAGAGACCCAGTACTTC.

This clonotype was seen repeatedly, ten times or more. V usage is TRBV19 and J usage is TRBJ2-5; either TRBD1 or TRBD2 may supply D (5 bases each). The CDR3 has 12 residues. Trimming left V 10 bases short and J 4 bases short, with 13 bases between. The germline V gene has CDR1 LNHDA and CDR2 SQIVND (reference sequence). The CDR3 sequence: CAKRPGRETQYF. CDR3 nucleotides: TGTGCCAAGAGACCGGGACGAGAGACCCAGTACTTC.

This clonotype appeared many times. The chain combines TRBV20-1 with TRBJ2-7, with a tentative D call TRBD1 (5 bases). Germline V gene sequence: CDR1 DFQATT, CDR2 SNEGSKA (reference sequence). V lost 0 bases and J lost 0, with 18 bases in between. The CDR3 covers 17 residues. CDR3 coding DNA: TGCAGTGCTAGAGATCAGGGATCGCCCGAGAGCTCCTACGAGCAGTACTTC. Translating gives CSARDQGSPESSYEQYF.

This clonotype appeared a few times. A read error may explain this, as a much larger clone is one base away. The chain couples TRBV20-1 to TRBJ2-5, with D hard to call. V dropped 3 bases and J dropped 1 base, with 6 bases sitting between them. The germline V gene has CDR1 DFQATT and CDR2 SNEGSKA (reference sequence). The CDR3 loop spans 12 amino acids. CDR3 sequence: CSARTPQETQYF. Here the CDR3 DNA reads TGCAGTGCTAGGACTCCCCAAGAGACCCAGTACTTC.

In this sample, this clonotype turned up a few times. The rearrangement joins TRBV4-1 to TRBJ2-5; D might be TRBD1 (6 bases). V lost 0 bases to trimming and J lost 5 bases, with 13 bases between them. Germline V gene sequence: CDR1 MGHRA, CDR2 YSYEKL. The length of the CDR3 is 15 residues. In DNA, the CDR3 is TGCGCCAGCAGCCAAGAGGGTCACCAGGGGGAGACCCAGTACTTC. Protein sequence: CASSQEGHQGETQYF.

Points on this clonotype: A single base separates this from a much larger clone, so it may be a read error. The CDR3 protein is CASSSPRGPGNQPQHF. The CDR3 DNA follows: TGTGCCAGCAGTTCTCCCAGGGGGCCAGGGAATCAGCCCCAGCATTTT. The J gene is TRBJ1-5, the V gene TRBV7-2; the match to TRBD1 covers 8 bases. Germline lookup yields CDR1 SGHTA and CDR2 FQGNSA. The CDR3 is 16 amino acids. Trimming took 6 bases from V and 4 from J; bases not matched to a gene: 11. The variable domain in full, with the rest retrieved from reference TRBV7-2 and TRBJ1-5, is GAGVSQSPSNKVTEKGKDVELRCDPISGHTALYWYRQSLGQGLEFLIYFQGNSAPDKSGLPSDRFSAERTGGSVSTLTIQRTQQEDSAVYLCASSSPRGPGNQPQHFGDGTRLSIL.

The sample holds a few counts of this clonotype. The J gene is TRBJ2-6, the V gene TRBV2; D gene uncertain. The CDR3 totals 12 residues. Germline V gives CDR1 SNHLY, CDR2 FYNNEI. V shed 7 bases and J shed 4 bases, with 5 bases lying between them. CDR3 nucleotides: TGTGCCAGCAAGTCGGGGGCCAACGTCCTGACTTTC. Translated: CASKSGANVLTF.

This clonotype was counted ten times or more. The chain couples TRBV2 to TRBJ2-7; a weak D match, TRBD1 (6 bases). There are 15 residues in the CDR3. V dropped 3 bases and J dropped 6 bases, with 18 bases sitting between them. CDR1 is SNHLY, CDR2 FYNNEI, per germline. The CDR3 sequence is CASSEVTGPRGEQYF. CDR3 DNA sequence: TGTGCCAGCAGTGAGGTGACAGGCCCCAGGGGCGAGCAGTACTTC.

This clonotype was observed at least ten times. The CDR3 sequence: CASNPEVSNQPQHF. DNA of the CDR3: TGTGCCAGCAACCCGGAGGTTAGCAATCAGCCCCAGCATTTT. The chain recombines TRBV6-6 with TRBJ1-5; D is unresolved. Germline CDR1 MNHNY, CDR2 SVGAGI (reference sequence). This CDR3 is 14 amino acids long. V gave up 7 bases and J gave up 0 bases, with 10 bases separating them.

This clonotype was counted many times. The V call is TRBV10-3, the J call TRBJ1-1; tentatively, D is TRBD1 (5 bases). Trimming shortened V by 6 bases and J by 1 base, and 9 bases separated the two germline ends. Germline CDR1 and CDR2: ENHRY and SYGVKD. The CDR3 length is 13 residues. The CDR3: CAISAQENTEAFF. CDR3 sequence (DNA): TGTGCCATCAGCGCACAGGAGAACACTGAAGCTTTCTTT.

The chain couples TRBV25-1 to TRBJ1-6; 8 bases fit TRBD1. This CDR3 contains 15 residues. Trimming at V came to 1 base and at J to 11 bases, leaving 7 bases not matched to a gene. Germline loops: CDR1 MGHDK, CDR2 SYGVNS. The CDR3 region is CASSESGQGLAPLHF. DNA for the CDR3: TGTGCCAGCAGTGAATCCGGACAGGGCTTGGCACCCCTCCACTTT.

This chain links TRBV4-3 with TRBJ1-6; a weak D match, TRBD1 (5 bases). The CDR3 loop spans 16 amino acids. Germline assignment: CDR1 LGHNA and CDR2 YSLEER. Trimming removed 0 bases from V and 6 bases from J, with 12 bases in between. The CDR3: CASSQDLGQGNSPLHF. The CDR3 coding sequence is TGCGCCAGCAGCCAAGATTTGGGGCAAGGTAATTCACCCCTCCACTTT.

The genes are TRBV24-1 and TRBJ2-5; TRBD1 matches at 8 bases. Germline CDR1 and CDR2: KGHDR and SFDVKD. The CDR3 length is 14 residues. Trimming at V came to 5 bases and at J to 2 bases, leaving 3 bases not matched to a gene. The CDR3 region has the DNA TGTGCCACCAGTGTTACAGGGGGACAAGAGACCCAGTACTTC. It translates to CATSVTGGQETQYF.

Turning to this clonotype: One base away lies a much larger clone, so this may be a sequencing read error. The rearrangement links TRBV29-1 to TRBJ2-7, with D possibly matching TRBD2 (5 bases). The V gene lost 3 bases and the J gene lost 2 bases, with 8 bases spanning the gap. The CDR3 extends over 12 amino acids. CDR1 is SQVTM and CDR2 is ANQGSEA in the germline V gene. The DNA for the CDR3 is TGCAGCGTTGAGAGGGCCCCCTACGAGCAGTACTTC. Translating gives CSVERAPYEQYF.

The V and J genes are TRBV28 and TRBJ1-6; 7 bases match TRBD1. The V segment lost 1 base and the J segment 6 bases; nucleotides outside the gene matches: 3. The germline V gene encodes CDR1 MDHEN and CDR2 SYDVKM. The CDR3 runs to 15 residues. The CDR3: CASSLSRQGNSPLHF. CDR3 DNA sequence: TGTGCCAGCAGTTTATCAAGACAGGGTAATTCACCCCTCCACTTT.

The chain carries TRBV7-9 and TRBJ1-4, with D perhaps TRBD1 (5 bases). The J call may be faulty, since TRBJ1-3 better matches the DNA end. The CDR3 spans 17 residues. Germline V lookup: CDR1 SEHNR, CDR2 FQNEAQ (reference sequence). CDR3 in amino acids: CASSLDVATASGNTIYF. In DNA form, the CDR3 reads TGTGCCAGCAGCTTAGACGTCGCGACAGCCTCTGGAAACACCATATATTTT.

This clonotype was counted only a few times. The rearrangement joins TRBV20-1 to TRBJ2-7; possible D gene TRBD2, 6 bases. V lost 6 bases and J lost 6, with 21 bases in between. The CDR3 has 14 residues. Germline lookup yields CDR1 DFQATT and CDR2 SNEGSKA (reference sequence). The CDR3 loop reads CSAQRRLETREQYF. The DNA of the CDR3 is TGCAGTGCCCAGAGGAGACTAGAGACCCGCGAGCAGTACTTC.

The sample holds many counts of this clonotype. This chain uses TRBV7-9 with TRBJ2-7; D perhaps matches TRBD1 (6 bases). Germline values: CDR1 SEHNR, CDR2 FQNEAQ (reference sequence). Deletions cut 5 bases from V and 3 bases from J, with 14 bases between. This CDR3 is 14 amino acids long. CDR3 in DNA: TGTGCCAGCAGCCCCCGGGACAACCTCTACGAGCAGTACTTC. This translates into CASSPRDNLYEQYF.

Many counts were recorded for this clonotype. V usage is TRBV20-1 and J usage is TRBJ1-5, with TRBD1 identical over 7 bases. The length of the CDR3 is 13 residues. Germline V CDR1 and CDR2: DFQATT, SNEGSKA (reference sequence). The CDR3 here is CSGRDSSYQPQHF. The CDR3 coding sequence is TGCAGCGGAAGGGACAGCTCTTATCAGCCCCAGCATTTT.